This TCR beta chain was sequenced during a study of prognosis after radiotherapy for stage I lung cancer. This clonotype was detected ten times or more. At one boundary the junction diverges from the germline segment, which might be a read error. Genomic DNA was the source, and TCR beta CDR3 was amplified from it by two-round multiplex PCR. Specific primers for each TRBV and TRBJ gene were what first-round PCR used. Via MiXCR, TCRdb re-called the multiplex PCR reads, giving one row per CDR3 protein. The sample lists approximately 30,000 distinct CDR3 sequences; 35% to 45% were seen once. From germline, CDR1 is MNHNS and CDR2 SASEGT. This CDR3 is 11 amino acids long.

Sequencing used PBMCs, obtained before or after stereotactic body radiation therapy (not recorded which). This chain links TRBV6-1 with TRBJ2-1; unclear D gene. This TCR was recovered from a donor aged 50 or older with non-small cell lung cancer. CDR3 amino acids: CASSEYSEQFF. For the CDR3, the DNA is TGTGCCAGCAGTGAGTACAGTGAGCAGTTCTTC.